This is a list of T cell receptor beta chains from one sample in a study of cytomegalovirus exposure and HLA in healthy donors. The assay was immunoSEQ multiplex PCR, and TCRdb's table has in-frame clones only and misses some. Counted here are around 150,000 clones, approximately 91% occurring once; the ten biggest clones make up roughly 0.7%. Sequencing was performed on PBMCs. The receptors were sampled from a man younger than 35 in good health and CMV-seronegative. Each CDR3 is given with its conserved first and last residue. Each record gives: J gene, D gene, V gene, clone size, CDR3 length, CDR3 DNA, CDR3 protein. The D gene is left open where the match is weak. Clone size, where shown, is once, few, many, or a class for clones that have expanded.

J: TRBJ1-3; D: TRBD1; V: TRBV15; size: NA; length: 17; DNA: TGTGCCACCAGCAGTCCCGGCCACAGGGGCTCTGGAAACACCATATATTTT; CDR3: CATSSPGHRGSGNTIYF
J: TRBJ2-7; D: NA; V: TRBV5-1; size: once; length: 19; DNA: TGCGCCAGCAGCTTGGAGGCACCGTCGGCTAGCGTTTCGTCGTACGAGCAGTACTTC; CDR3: CASSLEAPSASVSSYEQYF
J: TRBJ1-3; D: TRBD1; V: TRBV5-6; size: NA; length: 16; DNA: TGTGCCAGCAGCTACCCCGGGACAGGGGCTGGAAACACCATATATTTT; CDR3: CASSYPGTGAGNTIYF
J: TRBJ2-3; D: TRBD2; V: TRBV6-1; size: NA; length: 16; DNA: TGTGCCAGCAGTGAACGGGGGGGCCGGAGCACAGATACGCAGTATTTT; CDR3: CASSERGGRSTDTQYF
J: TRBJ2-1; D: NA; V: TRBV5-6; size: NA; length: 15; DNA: TGTGCCAGCAGCTTCGGTCGCCTCAGCGGCGGTGAGCAGTTCTTC; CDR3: CASSFGRLSGGEQFF
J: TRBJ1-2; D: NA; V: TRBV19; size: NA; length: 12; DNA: TGTGCCACTTCAGGGCAAAGGGGTAGCTACACCTTC; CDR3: CATSGQRGSYTF
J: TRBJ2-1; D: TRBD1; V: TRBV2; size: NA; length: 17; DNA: TGTGCCAGCAGAGGGGACAGCGGAATGGGATCCTACAATGAGCAGTTCTTC; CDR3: CASRGDSGMGSYNEQFF
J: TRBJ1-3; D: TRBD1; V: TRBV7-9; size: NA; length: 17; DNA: TGTGCCAGCAGCCCGGGACAGACCCTTCTCTCTGGAAACACCATATATTTT; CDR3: CASSPGQTLLSGNTIYF
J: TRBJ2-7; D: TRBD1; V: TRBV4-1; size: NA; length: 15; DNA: TGCGCCAGCAGCCAAGAGACAGGGTGGGCCGGAGAGCAGTACTTC; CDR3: CASSQETGWAGEQYF
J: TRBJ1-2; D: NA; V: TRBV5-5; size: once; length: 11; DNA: TGTGCCAGCAGTTCACCCGAGGGCTACACCTTC; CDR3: CASSSPEGYTF
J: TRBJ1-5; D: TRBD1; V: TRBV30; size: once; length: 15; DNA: TGTGCCTGGAGTGTAACAGGGGAGGGCAATCAGCCCCAGCATTTT; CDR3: CAWSVTGEGNQPQHF
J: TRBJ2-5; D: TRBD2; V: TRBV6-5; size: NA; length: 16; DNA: TGTGCCAGCAGTTACATTAGCGGGGGGATTGCGGAGACCCAGTACTTC; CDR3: CASSYISGGIAETQYF
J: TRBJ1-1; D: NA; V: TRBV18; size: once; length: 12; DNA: TGTGCCAGCTCACCGCTGACAGACGAAGCTTTCTTT; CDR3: CASSPLTDEAFF
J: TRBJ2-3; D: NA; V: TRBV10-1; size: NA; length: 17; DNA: TGCGCCAGCAGTGATACAATGGACACTTATTCCACAGATACGCAGTATTTT; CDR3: CASSDTMDTYSTDTQYF
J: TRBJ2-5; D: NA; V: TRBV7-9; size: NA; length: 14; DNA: TGTGCCAGCGAACCCGAACAGATACAAGAGACCCAGTACTTC; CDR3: CASEPEQIQETQYF
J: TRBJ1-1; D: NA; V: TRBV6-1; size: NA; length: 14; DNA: TGTGCCAGCAGTGAGAGGGGGTTGAACACTGAAGCTTTCTTT; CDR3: CASSERGLNTEAFF
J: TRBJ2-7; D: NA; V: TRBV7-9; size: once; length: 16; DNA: TGTGCCAGCAGCTTCTCCCCGGGATCCCCCACCTACGAGCAGTACTTC; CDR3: CASSFSPGSPTYEQYF
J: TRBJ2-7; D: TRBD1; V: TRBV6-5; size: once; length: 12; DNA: TGTGCCAGCATCGACAGGGGTTACGAGCAGTACTTC; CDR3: CASIDRGYEQYF
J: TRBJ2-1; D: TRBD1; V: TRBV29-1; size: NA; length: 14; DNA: TGCAGCGCACCGACAGGGGCGGGCTACAATGAGCAGTTCTTC; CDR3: CSAPTGAGYNEQFF
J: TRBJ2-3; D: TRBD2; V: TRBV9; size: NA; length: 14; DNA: TGTGCCAGCAGCTCCCGACTAGCGTCAGATACGCAGTATTTT; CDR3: CASSSRLASDTQYF
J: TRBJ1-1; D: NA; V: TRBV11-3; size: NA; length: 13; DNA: TGTGCCAGCAGCTTAAAAGTCGGCACTGAAGCTTTCTTT; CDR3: CASSLKVGTEAFF
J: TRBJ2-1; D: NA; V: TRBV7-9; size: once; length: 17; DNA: TGTGCCAGCAGCGACGAACAAAGCGGTAGCTCCTACAATGAGCAGTTCTTC; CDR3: CASSDEQSGSSYNEQFF
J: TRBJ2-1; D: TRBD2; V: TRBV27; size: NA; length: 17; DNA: TGTGCCAGCAGTTTAGCGGGGTCGGGGGGGCCTTACAATGAGCAGTTCTTC; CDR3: CASSLAGSGGPYNEQFF